This passage covers 2 T cell receptor beta chains from one sample sequenced in a study of blood T cell repertoires in COVID-19. Measured with immunoSEQ multiplex PCR; TCRdb has only the in-frame clones, and not every one. The repertoire holds around 230,000 clones, with around 86% as singletons. Sequencing input: PBMCs or T cells enriched from blood (not recorded which). The receptors were gathered from a middle-aged woman with acute COVID-19.

J is TRBJ2-3 and V is TRBV19; 9 bases align to TRBD2. Trimming at V came to 2 bases and at J to 0 bases, leaving 9 bases not matched to a gene. CDR3 size: 18 residues. The V gene's germline CDR1 is LNHDA and CDR2 SQIVND (reference sequence). The CDR3 nucleotides are TGTGCCAGTAGTATACGAGGCGGGAGGGCCGTGAGCACAGATACGCAGTATTTT. It yields the protein CASSIRGGRAVSTDTQYF.

This chain joins TRBV7-8 and TRBJ2-7, with 12 bases that match TRBD2. Germline V gene sequence: CDR1 SGHVS, CDR2 FQNEAQ. The CDR3 loop spans 15 amino acids. V trimming: 4 bases; J trimming: 5 bases; junction bases outside the gene matches: 6. CDR3 in amino acids: CASSSLAGGPHEQYF. DNA for the CDR3: TGTGCCAGCAGCTCCCTAGCGGGAGGGCCCCACGAGCAGTACTTC. The full variable domain, completed using reference TRBV7-8 and TRBJ2-7, is GAGVSQSPRYKVAKRGQDVALRCDPISGHVSLFWYQQALGQGPEFLTYFQNEAQLDKSGLPSDRFFAERPEGSVSTLKIQRTQQEDSAVYLCASSSLAGGPHEQYFGPGTRLTVT.